These 13 T cell receptor beta chains were all obtained from the same sample, sequenced in a study of cytomegalovirus exposure and HLA in healthy donors. TCRdb's table, derived via immunoSEQ multiplex PCR, lists solely in-frame clones and lacks some. The table shows 82,000 or so clones, with roughly 94% occurring only once. The material sequenced was PBMCs. These receptors all come from a young woman in good health and CMV-seronegative.

This rearrangement joins TRBV4-1 to TRBJ1-1, with 7 positions matching TRBD1. J gave up 4 bases and V 4 bases, and 3 bases lay outside the gene matches. Germline assignment: CDR1 MGHRA and CDR2 YSYEKL. CDR3 length: 13 amino acids. The CDR3 here is CASSPTGSTEAFF. CDR3 nucleotide sequence: TGCGCCAGCAGCCCGACAGGGTCCACTGAAGCTTTCTTT.

The chain carries TRBV5-4 and TRBJ2-5; 7 bases line up with TRBD2. This CDR3 comprises 14 residues. Germline lookup yields CDR1 SGHNT and CDR2 YYREEE (reference sequence). Losses at the gene ends were 4 bases for V and 6 bases for J; bases not matched to a gene: 9. The CDR3 sequence is CASSPQSGVKTQYF. The CDR3 nucleotides are TGTGCCAGCAGCCCTCAGAGCGGGGTTAAGACCCAGTACTTC.

CDR3 region: CASSLGTSGGFQFF. CDR3 in DNA: TGTGCCAGCAGCTTAGGGACTAGCGGGGGCTTCCAGTTCTTC. The rearrangement joins TRBV11-2 to TRBJ2-1; 13 bases agree with TRBD2. Trimming took 1 base from V and 13 from J; bases not matched to a gene: 4. The length of the CDR3 is 14 residues. Germline V CDR1 and CDR2: SGHAT, FQNNGV.

The chain couples TRBV5-1 to TRBJ1-6, with TRBD1 identical over 7 bases. This CDR3 has 16 amino acids. V shed 2 bases and J 6 bases; nucleotides not matched to a gene: 8. Germline V CDR1 and CDR2: SGHRS, YFSETQ. CDR3 sequence reads: CASSFDLTGINSPLHF. The CDR3 coding sequence is TGCGCCAGCAGCTTTGATCTGACAGGGATTAATTCACCCCTCCACTTT. The full variable domain, rest sourced from reference TRBV5-1 and TRBJ1-6, is KAGVTQTPRYLIKTRGQQVTLSCSPISGHRSVSWYQQTPGQGLQFLFEYFSETQRNKGNFPGRFSGRQFSNSRSEMNVSTLELGDSALYLCASSFDLTGINSPLHFGNGTRLTVT.

In DNA, the CDR3 is TGCGCCAGCAGCCAAGGGACAGGCTCTGGAAACACCATATATTTT. Residues: CASSQGTGSGNTIYF. The chain uses TRBV4-1 and TRBJ1-3; 7 bases line up with TRBD1. The CDR3 length is 15 residues. Germline CDR1 and CDR2: MGHRA and YSYEKL. V dropped 1 base and J dropped 0; count of bases not matched to a gene: 0.

This clone was recorded once. This chain uses TRBV10-2 with TRBJ2-5; possibly TRBD2 for D (6 bases). CDR3 length equals 13 residues. Germline V gene sequence: CDR1 WSHSY, CDR2 SAAADI. Trimming removed 2 bases at V and 5 bases at J, with 9 bases between. CDR3 bases: TGCGCCAGCAGTGAGGGAGGGAAGGAGACCCAGTACTTC. Translated: CASSEGGKETQYF.

This rearrangement joins TRBV5-5 to TRBJ2-7; 8 bases are a match to TRBD1. The CDR3 spans 15 residues. V trimming: 2 bases; J trimming: 4 bases; junction bases outside the gene matches: 8. Germline CDR1 and CDR2: SGHKS and YYEKEE (reference sequence). CDR3 amino acids: CASSLRTGLYYEQYF. The CDR3, as DNA: TGTGCCAGCAGCTTACGGACAGGGTTATATTACGAGCAGTACTTC.

The chain joins TRBV6-1 to TRBJ1-5; tentatively, D is TRBD1 (6 bases). The CDR3 is 13 residues long. The V gene's germline CDR1 is MNHNS and CDR2 SASEGT. Trimming pared 4 bases from V and 7 bases from J, leaving 11 bases between. This CDR3 is CASSVGQGQPQHF. CDR3 nucleotides: TGTGCCAGCAGTGTGGGGCAGGGGCAGCCCCAGCATTTT.

This sequence joins TRBV5-4 and TRBJ1-2, with D unresolved. This CDR3 has 13 residues. The germline V gene encodes CDR1 SGHNT and CDR2 YYREEE (reference sequence). V lost 4 bases, J lost 8 bases, and 15 bases lay in between. CDR3 sequence: CASSGRADLGYTF. The CDR3 coding sequence is TGTGCCAGCAGCGGGCGGGCAGACCTAGGCTACACCTTC.

The genes are TRBV27 and TRBJ2-7; 12 bases map to TRBD2. The ends lost 5 bases at V and 6 bases at J; junction bases unmatched: 11. This CDR3 region has 16 residues. Germline CDR1 is MNHEY and CDR2 is SMNVEV (reference sequence). The chain's CDR3 is CASSLREGLAGPEQYF. The CDR3 bases are TGTGCCAGCAGTCTAAGAGAGGGACTAGCGGGCCCCGAGCAGTACTTC.

This chain connects TRBV5-6 to TRBJ1-2; unclear D gene. CDR1 and CDR2 (germline): SGHDT, YYEEEE. This CDR3 comprises 16 residues. The germline V and J ends were trimmed by 0 bases and 0 bases, with 12 bases remaining between them. CDR3 coding DNA: TGTGCCAGCAGCTTGGGTGGACTTCCCTCTAACTATGGCTACACCTTC. Translation: CASSLGGLPSNYGYTF. The full variable domain, with the rest looked up from reference TRBV5-6 and TRBJ1-2, is DAGVTQSPTHLIKTRGQQVTLRCSPKSGHDTVSWYQQALGQGPQFIFQYYEEEERQRGNFPDRFSGHQFPNYSSELNVNALLLGDSALYLCASSLGGLPSNYGYTFGSGTRLTVV.

The V call is TRBV10-1, the J call TRBJ2-7; the D gene is possibly TRBD2 (6 bases). The V end lost 2 bases, the J end lost 3 bases, and 8 bases lay between the germline ends. Germline CDR1 is WNHNN and CDR2 is SYGVQD (reference sequence). The length of the CDR3 is 13 residues. The CDR3 DNA sequence: TGCGCCAGCAGTGAGGTTAGCGGCTACGAGCAGTACTTC. This translates into CASSEVSGYEQYF.

Worth noting for this clone: Other DNA sequences in the same sample also yield this CDR3. This chain joins TRBV7-9 and TRBJ1-1; possibly TRBD1 for D (5 bases). Deletions cut 1 base from V and 0 bases from J, with 9 bases between. Per germline, CDR1 SEHNR and CDR2 FQNEAQ (reference sequence). The length of the CDR3 is 15 residues. The CDR3 region has the DNA TGTGCCAGCAGCTTAGAGGGGACTGTGAACACTGAAGCTTTCTTT. The encoded protein is CASSLEGTVNTEAFF. Using reference TRBV7-9 and TRBJ1-1 for the parts outside the CDR3, the full variable domain is DTGVSQNPRHKITKRGQNVTFRCDPISEHNRLYWYRQTLGQGPEFLTYFQNEAQLEKSRLLSDRFSAERPKGSFSTLEIQRTEQGDSAMYLCASSLEGTVNTEAFFGQGTRLTVV.